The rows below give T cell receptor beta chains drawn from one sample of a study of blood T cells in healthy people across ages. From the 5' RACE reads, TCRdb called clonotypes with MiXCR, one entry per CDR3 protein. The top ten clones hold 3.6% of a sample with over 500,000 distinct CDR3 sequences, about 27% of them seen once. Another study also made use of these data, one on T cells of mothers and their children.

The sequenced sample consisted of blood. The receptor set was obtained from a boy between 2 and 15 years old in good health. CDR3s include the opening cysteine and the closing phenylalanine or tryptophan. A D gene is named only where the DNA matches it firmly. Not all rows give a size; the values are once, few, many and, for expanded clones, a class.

CDR3nt: TGCAGCGTTGGGCTGCGGCTAGCGATCGGGGAGCAGTACTTC; CDR3aa: CSVGLRLAIGEQYF; j_gene: TRBJ2-7; v_gene: TRBV29-1; abundance: few; d_gene: -
CDR3nt: TGCAGTGCTAGACCCTCGCCTAGGTACCCGAACACTGAAGCTTTCTTT; CDR3aa: CSARPSPRYPNTEAFF; j_gene: TRBJ1-1; v_gene: TRBV20-1; abundance: -; d_gene: -
CDR3nt: TGTGCAATAGAGGGGAGGCAGAGCCACTATCAGCCCCAGCATTTT; CDR3aa: CAIEGRQSHYQPQHF; j_gene: TRBJ1-5; v_gene: TRBV5-4; abundance: few; d_gene: -
CDR3nt: TGCAGTGCTAGAGATCCTGGACAGGGCGGCACTGAAGCTTTCTTT; CDR3aa: CSARDPGQGGTEAFF; j_gene: TRBJ1-1; v_gene: TRBV20-1; abundance: few; d_gene: TRBD1
CDR3nt: TGTGCCAGCAGCGCACTAGCGGGGGGCAGGGGCACCGGGGAGCTGTTTTTT; CDR3aa: CASSALAGGRGTGELFF; j_gene: TRBJ2-2; v_gene: TRBV11-2; abundance: few; d_gene: TRBD2
CDR3nt: TGTGCCAGCAGTTACTCGGACAGCAGAATTTACGAGCAGTACTTC; CDR3aa: CASSYSDSRIYEQYF; j_gene: TRBJ2-7; v_gene: TRBV6-5; abundance: -; d_gene: -
CDR3nt: TGCAGTGCTAGTCCCCCAGGGGTAGGTGCCTACGAGCAGTACTTC; CDR3aa: CSASPPGVGAYEQYF; j_gene: TRBJ2-7; v_gene: TRBV20-1; abundance: few; d_gene: -
CDR3nt: TGCAGCGTTGAAAAGGTCGGGACAGGGCTCTCTTCCTATGGCTACACCTTC; CDR3aa: CSVEKVGTGLSSYGYTF; j_gene: TRBJ1-2; v_gene: TRBV29-1; abundance: few; d_gene: TRBD1
CDR3nt: TGTGCCAGTAGCGACCAGGGAGGGGCCAACGTCCTGACTTTC; CDR3aa: CASSDQGGANVLTF; j_gene: TRBJ2-6; v_gene: TRBV19; abundance: few; d_gene: -
CDR3nt: TGTGCCAGCAGCCACGACAGGGTGAGCACAGATACGCAGTATTTT; CDR3aa: CASSHDRVSTDTQYF; j_gene: TRBJ2-3; v_gene: TRBV7-8; abundance: -; d_gene: TRBD1
CDR3nt: TGTGCCAGCAGTTTAACGGAGAACTATGGCTACACCTTC; CDR3aa: CASSLTENYGYTF; j_gene: TRBJ1-2; v_gene: TRBV27; abundance: few; d_gene: -
CDR3nt: TGCGCCAGCAGCGGAGGGGGCCTTCAATACAATGAGCAGTTCTTC; CDR3aa: CASSGGGLQYNEQFF; j_gene: TRBJ2-1; v_gene: TRBV5-1; abundance: -; d_gene: -
CDR3nt: TGCAGCGTTGCCGCGGGAGGCCTCACCTACGGGCAGTACTTC; CDR3aa: CSVAAGGLTYGQYF; j_gene: TRBJ2-7; v_gene: TRBV29-1; abundance: -; d_gene: TRBD2
CDR3nt: TGTGCCAGCAGTTCTCGGGGGACAGGGGGTAGGAACGAGCAGTACTTC; CDR3aa: CASSSRGTGGRNEQYF; j_gene: TRBJ2-7; v_gene: TRBV12-3/TRBV12-4; abundance: few; d_gene: TRBD1
CDR3nt: TGTGCCAGCAGTTACTTGGGGGTCAATGAGCAGTTCTTC; CDR3aa: CASSYLGVNEQFF; j_gene: TRBJ2-1; v_gene: TRBV6-6; abundance: -; d_gene: -
CDR3nt: TGTGCCAGCAGCGCAGTTAGCGGGAGCTCCTACGAGCAGTACTTC; CDR3aa: CASSAVSGSSYEQYF; j_gene: TRBJ2-7; v_gene: TRBV7-9; abundance: -; d_gene: TRBD2
CDR3nt: TGTGCCAGCAGCGTATGGGGTTCCGGGGAGCTGTTTTTT; CDR3aa: CASSVWGSGELFF; j_gene: TRBJ2-2; v_gene: TRBV9; abundance: few; d_gene: -
CDR3nt: TGTGCCAGCAGTTTCTTCGGGACAGGTGGATACGAGCAGTACTTC; CDR3aa: CASSFFGTGGYEQYF; j_gene: TRBJ2-7; v_gene: TRBV6-6; abundance: few; d_gene: TRBD1
CDR3nt: TGCAGTGCTAGAGACGCAGAGGGGGCCCAAGAGACCCAGTACTTC; CDR3aa: CSARDAEGAQETQYF; j_gene: TRBJ2-5; v_gene: TRBV20-1; abundance: many; d_gene: TRBD1
CDR3nt: TGCAGCGCTCCCGGGCCCCCCACAGATACGCAGTATTTT; CDR3aa: CSAPGPPTDTQYF; j_gene: TRBJ2-3; v_gene: TRBV29-1; abundance: few; d_gene: -
CDR3nt: TGTGCCAGCAGGAGGGCTCCATACAATGAGCAGTTCTTC; CDR3aa: CASRRAPYNEQFF; j_gene: TRBJ2-1; v_gene: TRBV12-3/TRBV12-4; abundance: few; d_gene: -
CDR3nt: TGTGCCAGCAGCCAAGGACAAGGGGTGCATCATCGAGGTGAAAAACTGTTTTTT; CDR3aa: CASSQGQGVHHRGEKLFF; j_gene: TRBJ1-4; v_gene: TRBV4-2; abundance: -; d_gene: -
CDR3nt: TGTGCCAGCAGCCTTCAGACTAGCGGAGTCTACGAGCAGTACTTC; CDR3aa: CASSLQTSGVYEQYF; j_gene: TRBJ2-7; v_gene: TRBV3-1; abundance: -; d_gene: TRBD2
CDR3nt: TGCAGTGCTAGGGATTCTCCGGGACCACGCTCTGGGGCCAACGTCCTGACTTTC; CDR3aa: CSARDSPGPRSGANVLTF; j_gene: TRBJ2-6; v_gene: TRBV20-1; abundance: few; d_gene: -
CDR3nt: TGTGCCAGCAGTTTTAGCGGGAGGTACTACGAGCAGTACTTC; CDR3aa: CASSFSGRYYEQYF; j_gene: TRBJ2-7; v_gene: TRBV27; abundance: -; d_gene: TRBD2
CDR3nt: TGTGCCAGCAGTGATGGGGGCCCTTCTAGGGGCTACACCTTC; CDR3aa: CASSDGGPSRGYTF; j_gene: TRBJ1-2; v_gene: TRBV12-3/TRBV12-4; abundance: -; d_gene: -
CDR3nt: TGTGCCAGCAGTTTACAGCGGCCCACAGATACGCAGTATTTT; CDR3aa: CASSLQRPTDTQYF; j_gene: TRBJ2-3; v_gene: TRBV27; abundance: -; d_gene: -
CDR3nt: TGTGCCAGCAGCTTACTTGAAGATACGCAGTATTTT; CDR3aa: CASSLLEDTQYF; j_gene: TRBJ2-3; v_gene: TRBV13; abundance: few; d_gene: -
CDR3nt: TGTGCCAGCAGCCAAGATTACGCGGAAGAGACCCAGTACTTC; CDR3aa: CASSQDYAEETQYF; j_gene: TRBJ2-5; v_gene: TRBV14; abundance: -; d_gene: -
CDR3nt: TGTGCCAGCAGCTCCGGGACAGGGGAAGTGGGGCAGTACTTC; CDR3aa: CASSSGTGEVGQYF; j_gene: TRBJ2-7; v_gene: TRBV7-2; abundance: few; d_gene: TRBD1
CDR3nt: TGCAGCGGAATGACGGGGGGGACATCCACCGGGGAGCTGTTTTTT; CDR3aa: CSGMTGGTSTGELFF; j_gene: TRBJ2-2; v_gene: TRBV20-1; abundance: -; d_gene: TRBD2
CDR3nt: TGTGCCAGCAGTGAAGAGCAGGGGGGATACGAGCAGTACTTC; CDR3aa: CASSEEQGGYEQYF; j_gene: TRBJ2-7; v_gene: TRBV2; abundance: once; d_gene: -
CDR3nt: TGTGCTAGTGGTTATGACGCGCGAGAGACCCAGTACTTC; CDR3aa: CASGYDARETQYF; j_gene: TRBJ2-5; v_gene: TRBV12-5; abundance: -; d_gene: -
CDR3nt: TGTGCCAGCAGCGACCCCATAGCCAAAAACATTCAGTACTTC; CDR3aa: CASSDPIAKNIQYF; j_gene: TRBJ2-4; v_gene: TRBV6-5; abundance: -; d_gene: -
CDR3nt: TGCGCCAGCAGCGAGGGACGGAACTCTGGAAACACCATATATTTT; CDR3aa: CASSEGRNSGNTIYF; j_gene: TRBJ1-3; v_gene: TRBV5-1; abundance: -; d_gene: -
CDR3nt: TGCAGTGCTAGAGAACATCCGTCGGACAGCAATCAGCCCCAGCATTTT; CDR3aa: CSAREHPSDSNQPQHF; j_gene: TRBJ1-5; v_gene: TRBV20-1; abundance: -; d_gene: -
CDR3nt: TGTGCCAGCAGCTTAATGGCTTTCGGGAGCACTGAAGCTTTCTTT; CDR3aa: CASSLMAFGSTEAFF; j_gene: TRBJ1-1; v_gene: TRBV7-8; abundance: few; d_gene: -
CDR3nt: TGCAGTGCCAGGGGGAGGAGTCCCAAAAACATTCAGTACTTC; CDR3aa: CSARGRSPKNIQYF; j_gene: TRBJ2-4; v_gene: TRBV20-1; abundance: few; d_gene: -
CDR3nt: TGCAGTGCTAGACGAGGGGGACCCTGGACTAGCGGGAGCCATGAGCAGTTCTTC; CDR3aa: CSARRGGPWTSGSHEQFF; j_gene: TRBJ2-1; v_gene: TRBV20-1; abundance: -; d_gene: TRBD2
CDR3nt: TGTGCCAGCAGCTTCCGGGACACCTACTACGAGCAGTACTTC; CDR3aa: CASSFRDTYYEQYF; j_gene: TRBJ2-7; v_gene: TRBV7-2; abundance: few; d_gene: -
CDR3nt: TGCAGCGTTAGAGGCAGAACGAACACTGAAGCTTTCTTT; CDR3aa: CSVRGRTNTEAFF; j_gene: TRBJ1-1; v_gene: TRBV29-1; abundance: few; d_gene: -
CDR3nt: TGTGCCAGCAGCCGGGGGGCGGGGGTTTACAATGAGCAGTTCTTC; CDR3aa: CASSRGAGVYNEQFF; j_gene: TRBJ2-1; v_gene: TRBV6-1; abundance: -; d_gene: -
CDR3nt: TGTGCCAGCAGCGGCATAAGCTACGAGCAGTACTTC; CDR3aa: CASSGISYEQYF; j_gene: TRBJ2-7; v_gene: TRBV11-2; abundance: -; d_gene: -
CDR3nt: TGTGCCAGCAGCGCCTCTAGACTAGCGGGGGGTTACAATGAGCAGTTCTTC; CDR3aa: CASSASRLAGGYNEQFF; j_gene: TRBJ2-1; v_gene: TRBV9; abundance: few; d_gene: TRBD2
CDR3nt: TGCAGCGTTGAGCGGACTAGAGGCGGCGAGCAGTACTTC; CDR3aa: CSVERTRGGEQYF; j_gene: TRBJ2-7; v_gene: TRBV29-1; abundance: -; d_gene: TRBD2
CDR3nt: TGTGCCAGCAGTTACTCGTCGGGGGGGCAAGAGACCCAGTACTTC; CDR3aa: CASSYSSGGQETQYF; j_gene: TRBJ2-5; v_gene: TRBV6-5; abundance: -; d_gene: TRBD2
CDR3nt: TGTGCCAGCAGTTTTATCGCTGGAAACACCATATATTTT; CDR3aa: CASSFIAGNTIYF; j_gene: TRBJ1-3; v_gene: TRBV12-3/TRBV12-4; abundance: few; d_gene: -
CDR3nt: TGTGCCAGCAGCTTTACCCGGTTAGCCTACGAGCAGTACTTC; CDR3aa: CASSFTRLAYEQYF; j_gene: TRBJ2-7; v_gene: TRBV7-9; abundance: -; d_gene: -
CDR3nt: TGCAGCGTTCAGGGCAGGGCAGATACGCAGTATTTT; CDR3aa: CSVQGRADTQYF; j_gene: TRBJ2-3; v_gene: TRBV29-1; abundance: -; d_gene: -
CDR3nt: TGTGCCAGCAGTCCCCCCGGTGGGGGTGGGACCCAGTACTTC; CDR3aa: CASSPPGGGGTQYF; j_gene: TRBJ2-5; v_gene: TRBV12-3/TRBV12-4; abundance: -; d_gene: -
CDR3nt: TGTGCCACCAGTGACCCGACAGGGTCTAGCTACACCTTC; CDR3aa: CATSDPTGSSYTF; j_gene: TRBJ1-2; v_gene: TRBV24-1; abundance: -; d_gene: TRBD1